These T cell receptor beta chains were read from a single sample in a study of a mutant IDH1 vaccine in newly diagnosed glioma. The protocol was immunoSEQ multiplex PCR, while the TCRdb copy is restricted to in-frame clones and leaves out a portion. The sample includes some 35,000 clones, roughly 79% seen only once; the top ten take about 12%. The antigens these receptors bind are not known. Source: PBMCs, taken from a glioma patient whose treatment included an IDH1 peptide vaccine. These receptors all come from a man aged 45 to 65 with glioma. CDR3s include the opening cysteine and the closing phenylalanine or tryptophan. A D gene is named only where the DNA matches it firmly. Size tells how often a clone was seen (once, few, many) or the class of an expanded clone, and some rows leave it out.

TRBJ1-3	TRBD1	.	TRBV5-1	CASSSQGAHGNTIYF
TRBJ2-1	.	.	TRBV4-1	CASSRVGNNEQFF
TRBJ1-1	.	few	TRBV27	CASSLVGSAMNTEAFF
TRBJ1-2	.	.	TRBV19	CASRLGRDYGYTF
TRBJ2-5	TRBD1	.	TRBV18	CASSPDRGETQYF
TRBJ1-4	.	.	TRBV11-2	CASSDRQEGNEKLFF
TRBJ2-2	.	.	TRBV18	CASSPLVLEMAGELFF
TRBJ1-1	TRBD1	.	TRBV7-8	CASSLGGRGVNTEAFF
TRBJ1-4	TRBD1	.	TRBV7-2	CASSTRTGSNEKLFF
TRBJ2-5	TRBD2	.	TRBV2	CASSEALRIAGGETQYF
TRBJ2-7	.	.	TRBV7-9	CASSFEGSGEQYF
TRBJ1-1	.	.	TRBV19	CASSIDTEAFF
TRBJ2-7	.	.	TRBV29-1	CSVLGTDYEQYF
TRBJ1-6	.	.	TRBV7-2	CASSPTALGSLHF
TRBJ1-1	.	once	TRBV4-1	CASSRPSPGTEAFF
TRBJ2-2	TRBD1	medium-sized	TRBV30	CAWRGGTGETGELFF
TRBJ1-3	.	few	TRBV2	CASSEQAGNTIYF
TRBJ2-7	.	.	TRBV7-9	CASSLRSDEQYF
TRBJ1-6	.	.	TRBV2	CASTGLRSPLHF
TRBJ1-2	TRBD1	.	TRBV7-9	CASNGGTDLYGYTF
TRBJ2-5	.	.	TRBV7-9	CASSAQETQYF
TRBJ1-5	.	.	TRBV6-1	CASSETGTVPQHF
TRBJ2-2	.	.	TRBV10-3	CAISGRGTPSNTGELFF
TRBJ1-1	.	.	TRBV5-4	CASSPMAGGIGTEAFF
TRBJ2-7	.	.	TRBV6-5	CASSSRQVLHEQYF
TRBJ2-6	.	.	TRBV7-2	CASSLDGGLGANVLTF
TRBJ1-2	.	.	TRBV27	CASRPPGGSFYGYTF
TRBJ2-3	.	.	TRBV2	CASSRGTTDTQYF
TRBJ1-5	.	.	TRBV27	CASSPIPQGSNQPQHF
TRBJ2-3	TRBD2	once	TRBV14	CASSQALAGGADTQYF
TRBJ1-1	TRBD1	.	TRBV4-2	CASSQTGQVVNTEAFF
TRBJ2-6	TRBD1	.	TRBV5-4	CASSLPATGTGANVLTF
TRBJ2-7	TRBD1	.	TRBV6-5	CASSPGQGSYEQYF
TRBJ2-5	TRBD1	.	TRBV5-1	CASSPNGQGSETQYF
TRBJ1-1	.	few	TRBV6-1	CASSYTGSMNTEAFF
TRBJ1-2	TRBD1	.	TRBV4-3	CASSAWRGPQGYTF
TRBJ2-4	.	.	TRBV5-1	CASSGQRNIQYF
TRBJ2-7	.	.	TRBV12-5	CASEGSSGKYEQYF
TRBJ2-5	TRBD2	.	TRBV5-5	CASSLELAGGRETQYF
TRBJ1-2	.	once	TRBV6-5	CASSQQGWRNYGYTF
TRBJ1-2	.	.	TRBV5-1	CASSLEGDYGYTF
TRBJ2-5	.	.	TRBV2	CASKGFQETQYF
TRBJ2-5	.	.	TRBV7-2	CASSSPGWETQYF
TRBJ2-3	.	once	TRBV5-6	CASSSGPAHTDTQYF
TRBJ1-2	.	.	TRBV5-8	CASILSGTPSLFYGYTF
TRBJ1-5	TRBD1	.	TRBV5-6	CASSTRGVSQPQHF
TRBJ1-4	.	.	TRBV7-9	CASSFLEGTNEKLFF
TRBJ2-7	.	.	TRBV5-1	CASSLDGESYEQYF
TRBJ1-2	.	.	TRBV5-1	CASSLASGTDGYTF
TRBJ1-1	.	.	TRBV5-4	CASSYSGTEAFF